The T cell receptor beta chain under discussion was sequenced for a study of blood T cell repertoires in COVID-19. Trimming removed 3 bases from V and 9 bases from J; junction bases left unmatched: 7. The V gene's germline CDR1 is LGHDT and CDR2 YNNKEL (reference sequence). The CDR3 is 15 amino acids. Profiled with immunoSEQ multiplex PCR; TCRdb holds only in-frame clones, not every one. The sample lists 150,000 to 160,000 clones, roughly nine tenths occurring once. The clonotype was recovered from a man aged 50 or older with acute or convalescent COVID-19. The gene calls are TRBV3-1 (or the pseudogene TRBV3-2) and TRBJ1-6; TRBD1 matches 8 bases. Sample: peripheral blood. DNA for the CDR3: TGTGCCAGCAGCCAGGATTCAGGGGGCAGTTCACCCCTCCACTTT. The encoded protein is CASSQDSGGSSPLHF.